This T cell receptor (beta chain) comes out of a study of cytomegalovirus exposure and HLA in healthy donors. A note on this clone: The antigen is not known.

Notes on the study in general: The presence/absence work took it that sequencing depth was about the same across donors. The classifier reportedly diagnosed cytomegalovirus status with high specificity and sensitivity. TCR beta V- and J-gene trimming, according to a later analysis, was linked to a missense DCLRE1C variant. Exclusion as indistinguishable affected some V segments, including TRBV6-2 and TRBV6-3.

The PCR ran on 60 Vbeta and 13 Jbeta primers. Profiling relied on immunoSEQ multiplex PCR, and the TCRdb table lists in-frame clones only, not all of them. The sample comprises 100,000 to 140,000 clones, over 65% of which are singletons, and 12% to 15% rests with the top ten. Germline lookup yields CDR1 ENHRY and CDR2 SYGVKD. The J segment lost 1 base and the V segment lost 4 bases, leaving 5 bases of the junction unmatched. CDR3 length equals 15 residues. Material: PBMCs. The chain recombines TRBV10-3 with TRBJ2-7; TRBD1 matches at 9 bases. This TCR was sampled from a woman aged 40 to 49 in good health and CMV-seropositive. DNA of the CDR3: TGTGCCATCAGTGCTTCTGGGACAGGGTCCTACGAGCAGTACTTC. This codes for CAISASGTGSYEQYF.